This TCR beta chain was documented in a study of human T cells and chemical hapten exposure. TCRdb re-analysed the RACE reads in MiXCR, keeping a single row per CDR3 protein. The top ten hold around 4.5% of the sample, which has approximately 49,000 distinct CDR3 sequences, around 9% seen once. As for time point: patch test 1, 2 weeks after DPC sensitization. Treatment: therapeutic diphenylcyclopropenone sensitization with weekly scalp DPC. This receptor was taken from a woman aged 45 to 65 with alopecia areata. Some clones in this sample may be carry-over from other donors' samples. Sequenced here: whole blood, sampled in connection with sensitization to the hapten diphenylcyclopropenone (DPC).

DNA of the CDR3: TGTGCCACCACCCCGGGGCAATTCAATCAGCCCCAGCATTTT. It encodes CATTPGQFNQPQHF. This chain links TRBV15 with TRBJ1-5; a possible D gene is TRBD1 (5 bases). From germline, CDR1 is LNHNV and CDR2 YYDKDF (reference sequence). Deletions cut 7 bases from V and 3 bases from J, with 13 bases between. CDR3 length: 14 residues.